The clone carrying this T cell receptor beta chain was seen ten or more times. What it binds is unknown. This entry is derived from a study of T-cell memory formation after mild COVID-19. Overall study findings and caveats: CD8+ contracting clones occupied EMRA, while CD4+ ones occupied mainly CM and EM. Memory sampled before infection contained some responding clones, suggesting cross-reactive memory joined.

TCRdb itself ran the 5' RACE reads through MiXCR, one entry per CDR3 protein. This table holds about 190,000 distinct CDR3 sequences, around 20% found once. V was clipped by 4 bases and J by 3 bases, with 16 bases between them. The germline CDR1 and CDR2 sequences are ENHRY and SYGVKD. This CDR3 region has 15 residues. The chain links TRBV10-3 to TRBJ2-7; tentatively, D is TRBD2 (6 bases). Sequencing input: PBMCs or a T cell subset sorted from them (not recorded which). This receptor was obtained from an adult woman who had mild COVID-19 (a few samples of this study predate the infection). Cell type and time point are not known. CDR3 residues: CAISGASERNYEQYF. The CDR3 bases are TGTGCCATCAGTGGGGCTAGCGAACGGAACTACGAGCAGTACTTC.